Below are 13 T cell receptor beta chains sequenced from a single sample in a study of cytomegalovirus exposure and HLA in healthy donors. The protocol was immunoSEQ multiplex PCR, while the TCRdb copy is restricted to in-frame clones and leaves out a portion. The table includes about 110,000 clones, about 85% detected once. The sequenced sample was PBMCs. These TCRs come from a woman in her late teens or twenties in good health and CMV-seronegative.

The CDR3 spells CASRGGDRPPDEQFF. The CDR3, as DNA: TGCGCCAGCAGGGGAGGGGACAGGCCTCCCGATGAGCAGTTCTTC. This chain uses TRBV5-1 with TRBJ2-1; possible D gene TRBD1, 8 bases. This CDR3 is 15 amino acids long. Germline-derived CDR1 and CDR2 are SGHRS and YFSETQ. Between the trimmed V and J ends, which lost 5 bases and 8 bases, there was a span of 20 bases.

The chain recombines TRBV19 with TRBJ1-5, with D possibly TRBD1 on 6 matching bases. Trimming took 9 bases from V and 0 from J, leaving 21 bases between them. There are 17 residues in the CDR3. From germline, CDR1 is LNHDA and CDR2 SQIVND (reference sequence). The CDR3 bases are TGTGCCAGAAGAACAGGGACAAACTTTTATAGCAATCAGCCCCAGCATTTT. Its protein is CARRTGTNFYSNQPQHF.

This chain joins TRBV19 and TRBJ1-2; TRBD1 matches 8 bases. After removal of 5 bases from V and 2 bases from J, the junction contained 13 bases not matched to a gene. CDR1 LNHDA and CDR2 SQIVND come from the germline V gene (reference sequence). CDR3 length: 17 amino acids. The CDR3 region has the DNA TGTGCCAGTAGTGCGTCCTTCGGGCAGGGGGCAAACTATGGCTACACCTTC. Residues: CASSASFGQGANYGYTF.

This chain uses TRBV29-1 with TRBJ1-2; 7 nucleotides align to TRBD1. The ends lost 3 bases at V and 7 bases at J; junction bases unmatched: 11. Germline V gene lookup returns CDR1 SQVTM and CDR2 ANQGSEA. The CDR3 is made up of 14 amino acids. In DNA form, the CDR3 reads TGCAGCGTTGAGGGGCAGGGGGTAATTCCTGGCTACACCTTC. Amino acid sequence: CSVEGQGVIPGYTF.

This clone occurred a few times. The V gene is TRBV6-6, the J gene TRBJ1-2; D call uncertain. This CDR3 contains 14 residues. Trimming stripped 5 bases from V and 5 bases from J, with 15 bases between. The germline CDR1 and CDR2 sequences are MNHNY and SVGAGI (reference sequence). The CDR3 DNA sequence: TGTGCCAGCAGTCCCACTAGGGAGCTGTATGGCTACACCTTC. Translated, it gives CASSPTRELYGYTF.

The rearrangement uses TRBV5-1 and TRBJ2-2; perhaps TRBD2 as D (5 bases). V lost 0 bases to trimming and J lost 5 bases, with 14 bases between them. The CDR3 is 16 amino acids. CDR1 is SGHRS and CDR2 is YFSETQ in the germline V gene. This CDR3 reads CASSLVGDLRTGELFF. CDR3 sequence (DNA): TGCGCCAGCAGCTTGGTCGGGGATTTAAGGACCGGGGAGCTGTTTTTT.

This sequence joins TRBV27 and TRBJ1-4; possible D gene TRBD1, 5 bases. This CDR3 is 14 amino acids long. The germline V gene encodes CDR1 MNHEY and CDR2 SMNVEV (reference sequence). The ends were cut back, 6 bases at V and 5 bases at J, with 13 bases in the middle. For the CDR3, the DNA is TGTGCCAGCAGACGGACATCCGGGAATGAAAAACTGTTTTTT. It yields the protein CASRRTSGNEKLFF.

The chain has TRBV6-6 and TRBJ2-7, with unresolved D. V was shortened by 6 bases and J by 0 bases, with 9 bases between the two germline ends. Germline-derived CDR1 and CDR2 are MNHNY and SVGAGI (reference sequence). The CDR3 is 13 amino acids. The CDR3 reads CASSQTLSYEQYF. DNA of the CDR3: TGTGCCAGCAGCCAGACACTCTCCTACGAGCAGTACTTC.

This rearrangement joins TRBV6-6 to TRBJ2-7, with D possibly being TRBD1 (5 bases). From germline, CDR1 is MNHNY and CDR2 SVGAGI (reference sequence). The CDR3 is 13 residues long. V was pared by 8 bases and J by 4 bases, with 15 bases between. For the CDR3, the DNA is TGTGCCAGCGTAAAATCGCAGGGATACGAGCAGTACTTC. The encoded protein is CASVKSQGYEQYF.

This clone has only a few counts. The CDR3 spells CASSQAGSGELFF. CDR3 sequence (DNA): TGCGCCAGCAGCCAAGCGGGGTCCGGGGAGCTGTTTTTT. The genes are TRBV4-1 and TRBJ2-2; D possibly corresponds to TRBD2 (5 bases). CDR1 and CDR2 from the germline V gene are MGHRA and YSYEKL. V lost 1 base to trimming and J lost 6 bases, with 6 bases between them. This CDR3 has 13 amino acids.

V gene TRBV4-1 combines with J gene TRBJ1-6; 7 bases map to TRBD1. The CDR3 is made up of 15 amino acids. V gave up 3 bases and J gave up 10 bases; unmatched junction bases: 9. Germline assignment: CDR1 MGHRA and CDR2 YSYEKL. The CDR3 sequence: CASSQLTGPQSPLHF. The CDR3, as DNA: TGCGCCAGCAGCCAGTTGACAGGGCCGCAGTCACCCCTCCACTTT.

The CDR3 region has the DNA TGTGCCAGCAGCGACAGGATCGAGTCCTACGAGCAGTACTTC. Protein sequence: CASSDRIESYEQYF. This chain joins TRBV25-1 and TRBJ2-7, with a possible D match to TRBD1 (6 bases). The CDR3 is 14 amino acids. Deletions cut 6 bases from V and 1 base from J, with 13 bases between. Looked up from germline, CDR1 is MGHDK and CDR2 is SYGVNS.

The J gene is TRBJ2-2, the V gene TRBV7-8, with no clear D. CDR1 is SGHVS, CDR2 FQNEAQ, per germline. Trimming shortened V by 2 bases and J by 7 bases, and 11 bases separated the two germline ends. This CDR3 contains 14 residues. CDR3 bases: TGTGCCAGCAGCTTATCGGGTCTGAACGGGGAGCTGTTTTTT. It specifies CASSLSGLNGELFF.